This T cell receptor (beta chain) was profiled in a study of Graves' ophthalmopathy and Graves' hyperthyroidism. This clonotype has a count of ten or more. Its antigen is unidentified. Study-level findings and limits: Ophthalmopathy progression was predicted with 70.59% sensitivity and approximately 79% specificity. Separation of ophthalmopathy from stable hyperthyroidism was achieved by a 13-signature model, at approximately 87% sensitivity and around 81% specificity. The majority of expanded thyroid clonotypes above 0.001 frequency also occurred in blood.

Beta-chain TCR CDR3 regions were amplified from RNA transcripts. Second-round multiplex PCR followed a first-round RT-PCR using HTBI primers. MiXCR was run by TCRdb on the multiplex PCR reads, yielding one entry per CDR3 protein. The repertoire holds 300,000 to 400,000 distinct CDR3 sequences, about a sixth seen once, with 2.4% in the top ten. J lost 6 bases, V lost 2 bases, and 13 bases had no gene match. The CDR3 totals 16 residues. Germline CDR1 reads MNHEY; CDR2 reads SVGAGI. Input material: peripheral blood. The rearrangement joins TRBV6-5 to TRBJ2-7; TRBD1 agrees at 7 bases. The receptor comes from an adult woman with stable Graves' hyperthyroidism. CDR3 protein: CASSYTPDLTGFEQYF. The DNA of the CDR3 is TGTGCCAGCAGTTACACCCCCGACCTGACAGGGTTCGAGCAGTACTTC.